These T cell receptor beta chains were read from a single sample in a study of cytomegalovirus exposure and HLA in healthy donors. Measured with immunoSEQ multiplex PCR; TCRdb has only the in-frame clones, and not every one. The sample yields about 120,000 clones, over 60% seen once. Source material: PBMCs. All receptors derive from a woman aged 40 to 49 in good health and CMV-seropositive. CDR3s include the opening cysteine and the closing phenylalanine or tryptophan. D genes are given only for firm matches. Expanded clones are given a class, and other clones once, few, many or no size at all.

>-|TRBJ2-3|-|TRBV7-7
CASSSLAATDTQYF
TGTGCTAGCAGCTCTTTAGCTGCTACAGATACGCAGTATTTT
>TRBD1|TRBJ2-7|-|TRBV28
CASSAPGQGGYEQYF
TGTGCCAGCAGTGCGCCGGGACAGGGGGGCTACGAGCAGTACTTC
>-|TRBJ1-6|-|TRBV5-6
CASHSRRVYNSPLHF
TGTGCCAGCCACTCTCGCAGGGTCTATAATTCACCCCTCCACTTT
>TRBD2|TRBJ2-7|-|TRBV19
CASSRWTSGSEQYF
TGTGCCAGTAGTAGATGGACTAGCGGGAGCGAGCAGTACTTC
>-|TRBJ2-7|-|TRBV19
CASSIPGSVYEQYF
TGTGCCAGTAGTATCCCAGGTAGCGTCTACGAGCAGTACTTC
>TRBD1|TRBJ2-7|-|TRBV27
CASSYIQGYEQYF
TGTGCCAGCAGTTACATACAGGGGTACGAGCAGTACTTC
>-|TRBJ2-1|-|TRBV19
CASSIRLAHNEQFF
TGTGCCAGTAGTATCCGGCTAGCGCACAATGAGCAGTTCTTC
>TRBD2|TRBJ2-1|-|TRBV5-6
CASSLVWGGVGEQFF
TGTGCCAGCAGCTTGGTCTGGGGAGGGGTAGGTGAGCAGTTCTTC
>-|TRBJ2-3|-|TRBV4-1
CASSQERVTDTQYF
TGCGCCAGCAGCCAAGAACGGGTCACAGATACGCAGTATTTT
>-|TRBJ1-1|-|TRBV10-3
CAIGRQELNTEAFF
TGTGCCATCGGGAGACAGGAACTGAACACTGAAGCTTTCTTT
>TRBD2|TRBJ2-7|few|TRBV2
CASIKRGDSYEQYF
TGTGCCAGCATTAAGCGGGGGGACTCCTACGAGCAGTACTTC
>TRBD1|TRBJ2-7|-|TRBV6-5
CASSYRGLGEQYF
TGTGCCAGCAGTTACAGGGGGCTGGGGGAGCAGTACTTC
>TRBD1|TRBJ2-1|-|TRBV25-1
CASLVEGQGALGEQFF
TGTGCCAGCCTCGTAGAGGGACAGGGGGCGCTGGGTGAGCAGTTCTTC
>TRBD2|TRBJ2-3|-|TRBV18
CASSPSGGAPHTQYF
TGTGCCAGCTCACCCAGCGGGGGAGCACCTCATACGCAGTATTTT
>TRBD1|TRBJ1-6|-|TRBV9
CASSEAGTANSPLHF
TGTGCCAGCAGCGAAGCCGGGACAGCAAATTCACCCCTCCACTTT
>-|TRBJ2-7|once|TRBV21-1
CASSEKTGTEQYF
TGTGCCAGCAGCGAAAAGACAGGGACCGAGCAGTACTTC
>-|TRBJ2-1|few|TRBV6-5
CASSGRGDNEQFF
TGTGCCAGCAGTGGCAGGGGGGACAATGAGCAGTTCTTC
>-|TRBJ1-5|-|TRBV9
CASSVFSGDQPQHF
TGTGCCAGCAGCGTTTTCTCGGGGGATCAGCCCCAGCATTTT
>-|TRBJ2-1|-|TRBV6-1
CASTTGHNSYNEQFF
TGTGCCAGCACAACAGGACATAACTCCTACAATGAGCAGTTCTTC
>-|TRBJ1-1|-|TRBV19
CASTPREGMNTEAFF
TGTGCCAGTACCCCGCGAGAGGGAATGAACACTGAAGCTTTCTTT
>TRBD2|TRBJ2-5|-|TRBV11-3
CASSLWGGETQYF
TGTGCCAGCAGCTTATGGGGGGGGGAGACCCAGTACTTC
>-|TRBJ1-3|-|TRBV5-6
CASSLVSSGNTIYF
TGTGCCAGCAGCTTGGTTTCATCTGGAAACACCATATATTTT
>TRBD2|TRBJ2-1|-|TRBV7-7
CASSPELAGGEQFF
TGTGCTAGCAGCCCCGAACTAGCGGGAGGGGAGCAGTTCTTC
>-|TRBJ2-7|-|TRBV5-6
CASSLGKRPEQYF
TGTGCCAGCAGCTTGGGTAAGCGACCCGAGCAGTACTTC
>TRBD1|TRBJ1-1|-|TRBV4-3
CASSLLQGRNTEAFF
TGCGCCAGCAGCCTTCTACAGGGGCGAAATACTGAAGCTTTCTTT
>-|TRBJ1-1|few|TRBV7-3
CASSLQGNTEAFF
TGTGCCAGCAGCTTACAGGGGAACACTGAAGCTTTCTTT
>-|TRBJ2-1|few|TRBV5-1
CASSVIGENEQFF
TGCGCCAGCAGCGTAATCGGGGAAAATGAGCAGTTCTTC
>-|TRBJ1-1|-|TRBV5-6
CASNFRDTASSGAFF
TGTGCCAGTAATTTCCGGGACACCGCCTCCAGTGGAGCTTTCTTT
>-|TRBJ1-2|-|TRBV7-6
CASSLEENYGYTF
TGTGCCAGCAGCTTAGAAGAGAACTATGGCTACACCTTC
>TRBD2|TRBJ2-1|-|TRBV18
CASSPGLAGDNEQFF
TGTGCCAGCTCACCGGGACTAGCGGGAGACAATGAGCAGTTCTTC
>-|TRBJ2-1|-|TRBV5-1
CASSLVQRSSYNEQFF
TGCGCCAGCAGCTTGGTCCAGCGGAGCTCCTACAATGAGCAGTTCTTC
>-|TRBJ2-1|-|TRBV4-1
CASSHPRGGSYNEQFF
TGCGCCAGCAGCCACCCCAGAGGGGGCTCCTACAATGAGCAGTTCTTC
>-|TRBJ1-5|-|TRBV25-1
CASREGGNSNQPQHF
TGTGCCAGCAGGGAAGGAGGGAATAGCAATCAGCCCCAGCATTTT
>TRBD2|TRBJ2-1|-|TRBV7-9
CASSLEGLAGYNEQFF
TGTGCCAGCAGCTTAGAAGGACTAGCGGGATACAATGAGCAGTTCTTC
>-|TRBJ1-3|-|TRBV9
CASSVGSVSGDTIYF
TGTGCCAGCAGCGTAGGATCAGTGTCGGGGGACACCATATATTTT
>TRBD2|TRBJ2-3|-|TRBV5-6
CASKLQPTSSSDTQYF
TGTGCCAGCAAGCTACAACCGACTAGCTCCTCAGATACGCAGTATTTT
>TRBD1|TRBJ2-5|-|TRBV4-3
CASSQDPTGEETQYF
TGCGCCAGCAGCCAAGATCCTACAGGGGAAGAGACCCAGTACTTC
>TRBD2|TRBJ2-1|-|TRBV29-1
CSDLLAGIYNEQFF
TGCAGCGACCTGCTAGCGGGAATTTACAATGAGCAGTTCTTC
>TRBD2|TRBJ2-3|-|TRBV4-1
CASSRGGTSGTDTQYF
TGCGCCAGCAGCCGCGGGGGGACTAGCGGGACAGATACGCAGTATTTT